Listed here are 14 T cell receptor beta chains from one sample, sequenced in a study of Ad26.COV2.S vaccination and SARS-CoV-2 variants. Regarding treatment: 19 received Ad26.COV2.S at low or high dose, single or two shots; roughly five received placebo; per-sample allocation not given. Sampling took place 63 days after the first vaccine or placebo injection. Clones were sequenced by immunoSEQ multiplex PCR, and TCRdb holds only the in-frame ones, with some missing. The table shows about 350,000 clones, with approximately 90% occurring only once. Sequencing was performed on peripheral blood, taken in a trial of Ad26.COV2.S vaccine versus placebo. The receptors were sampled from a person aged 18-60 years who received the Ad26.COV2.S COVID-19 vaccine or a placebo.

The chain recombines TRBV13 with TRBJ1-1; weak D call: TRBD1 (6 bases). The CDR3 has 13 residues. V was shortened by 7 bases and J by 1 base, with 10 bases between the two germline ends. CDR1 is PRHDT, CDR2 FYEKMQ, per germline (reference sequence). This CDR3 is CASNPRGNTEAFF. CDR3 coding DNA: TGTGCCAGCAACCCCAGGGGGAACACTGAAGCTTTCTTT.

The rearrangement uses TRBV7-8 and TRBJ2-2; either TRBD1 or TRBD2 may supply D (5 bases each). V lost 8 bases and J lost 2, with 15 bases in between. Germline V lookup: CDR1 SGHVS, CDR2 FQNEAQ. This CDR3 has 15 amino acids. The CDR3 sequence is CASDPGRLNTGELFF. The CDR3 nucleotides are TGTGCCAGCGACCCAGGGAGACTAAACACCGGGGAGCTGTTTTTT. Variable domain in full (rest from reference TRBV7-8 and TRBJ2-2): GAGVSQSPRYKVAKRGQDVALRCDPISGHVSLFWYQQALGQGPEFLTYFQNEAQLDKSGLPSDRFFAERPEGSVSTLKIQRTQQEDSAVYLCASDPGRLNTGELFFGEGSRLTVL.

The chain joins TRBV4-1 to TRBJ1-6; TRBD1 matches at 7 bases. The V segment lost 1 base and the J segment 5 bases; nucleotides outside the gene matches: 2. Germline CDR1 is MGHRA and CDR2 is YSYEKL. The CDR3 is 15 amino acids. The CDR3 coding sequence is TGCGCCAGCAGCCAAGTCAGGGGGGATAATTCACCCCTCCACTTT. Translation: CASSQVRGDNSPLHF.

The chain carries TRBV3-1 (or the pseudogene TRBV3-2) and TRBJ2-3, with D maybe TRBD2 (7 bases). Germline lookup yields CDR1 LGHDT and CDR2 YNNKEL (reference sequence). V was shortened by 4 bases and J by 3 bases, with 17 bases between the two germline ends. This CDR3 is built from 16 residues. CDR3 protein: CASSPQPGGGTDTQYF. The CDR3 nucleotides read TGTGCCAGCAGCCCTCAGCCGGGGGGCGGTACAGATACGCAGTATTTT.

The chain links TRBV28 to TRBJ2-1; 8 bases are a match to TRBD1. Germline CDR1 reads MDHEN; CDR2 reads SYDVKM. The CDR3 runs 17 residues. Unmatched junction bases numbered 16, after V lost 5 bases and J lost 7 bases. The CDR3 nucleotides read TGTGCCAGCAGTCCCAGGGGGCGCCTAACGTTACGGAATGAGCAGTTCTTC. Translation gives CASSPRGRLTLRNEQFF. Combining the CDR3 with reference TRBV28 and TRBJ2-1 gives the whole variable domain DVKVTQSSRYLVKRTGEKVFLECVQDMDHENMFWYRQDPGLGLRLIYFSYDVKMKEKGDIPEGYSVSREKKERFSLILESASTNQTSMYLCASSPRGRLTLRNEQFFGPGTRLTVL.

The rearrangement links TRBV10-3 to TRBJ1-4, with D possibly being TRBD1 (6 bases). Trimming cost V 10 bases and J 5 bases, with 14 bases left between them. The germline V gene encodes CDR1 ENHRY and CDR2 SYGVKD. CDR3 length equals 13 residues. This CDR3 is CASSDRTNEKLFF. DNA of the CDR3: TGTGCCAGCTCCGACAGGACGAATGAAAAACTGTTTTTT.

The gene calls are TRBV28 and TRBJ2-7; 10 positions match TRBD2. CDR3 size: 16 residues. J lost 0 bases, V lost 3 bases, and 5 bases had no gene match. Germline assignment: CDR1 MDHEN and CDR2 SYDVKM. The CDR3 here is CASSFNLAGASYEQYF. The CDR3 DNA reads TGTGCCAGCAGTTTCAATCTAGCGGGAGCCTCCTACGAGCAGTACTTC.

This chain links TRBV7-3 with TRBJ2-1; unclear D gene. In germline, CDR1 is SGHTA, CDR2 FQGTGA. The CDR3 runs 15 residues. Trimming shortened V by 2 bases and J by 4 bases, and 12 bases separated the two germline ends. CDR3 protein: CASSLDSGEYNEQFF. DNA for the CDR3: TGTGCCAGCAGCTTAGATTCTGGAGAGTACAATGAGCAGTTCTTC.

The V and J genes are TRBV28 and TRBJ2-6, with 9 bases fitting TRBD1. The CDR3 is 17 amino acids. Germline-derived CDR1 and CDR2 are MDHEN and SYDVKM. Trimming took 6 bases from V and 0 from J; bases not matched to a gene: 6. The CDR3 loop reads CASRPGQGFSGANVLTF. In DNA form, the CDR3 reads TGTGCCAGCAGGCCGGGACAGGGTTTCTCTGGGGCCAACGTCCTGACTTTC.

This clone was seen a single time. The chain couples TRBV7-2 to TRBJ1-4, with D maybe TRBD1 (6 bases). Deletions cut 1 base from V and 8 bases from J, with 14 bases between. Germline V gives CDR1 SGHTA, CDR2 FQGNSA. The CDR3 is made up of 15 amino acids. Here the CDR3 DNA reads TGTGCCAGCAGCTTAGACAGGGCCTCAGGCGAAAAACTGTTTTTT. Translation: CASSLDRASGEKLFF.

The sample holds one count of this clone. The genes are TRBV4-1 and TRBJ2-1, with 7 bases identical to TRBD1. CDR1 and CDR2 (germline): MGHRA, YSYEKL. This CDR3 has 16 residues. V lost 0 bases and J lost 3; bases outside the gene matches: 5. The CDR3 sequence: CASSQEKPGGYNEQFF. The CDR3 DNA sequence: TGCGCCAGCAGCCAAGAGAAGCCAGGGGGCTACAATGAGCAGTTCTTC.

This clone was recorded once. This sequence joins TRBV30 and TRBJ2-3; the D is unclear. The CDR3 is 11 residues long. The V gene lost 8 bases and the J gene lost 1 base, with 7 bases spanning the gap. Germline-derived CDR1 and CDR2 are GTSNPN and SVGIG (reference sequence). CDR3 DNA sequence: TGTGCCGCCGGGCGCACAGATACGCAGTATTTT. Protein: CAAGRTDTQYF.

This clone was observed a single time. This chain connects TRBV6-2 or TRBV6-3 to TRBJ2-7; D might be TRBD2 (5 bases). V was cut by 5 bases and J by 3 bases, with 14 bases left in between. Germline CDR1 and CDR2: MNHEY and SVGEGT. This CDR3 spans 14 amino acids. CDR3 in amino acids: CASSGLGRDYEQYF. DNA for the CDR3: TGTGCCAGCAGTGGTTTAGGACGGGACTACGAGCAGTACTTC.

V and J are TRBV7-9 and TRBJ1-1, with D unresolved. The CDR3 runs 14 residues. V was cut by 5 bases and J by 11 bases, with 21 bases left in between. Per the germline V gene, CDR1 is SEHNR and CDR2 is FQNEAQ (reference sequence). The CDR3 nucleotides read TGTGCCAGCAGCCGAGAGCGGGGTATCGGTAGGGCTTTCTTT. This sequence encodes CASSRERGIGRAFF.